Below, 14 T cell receptor beta chains from the same sample are listed, as sequenced in a study of T cell clonality in common variable immunodeficiency. The method was immunoSEQ multiplex PCR; TCRdb's version includes in-frame clones alone and lacks a portion of them. The table lists 25,000 to 30,000 clones, with no singletons. Regarding the study as a whole: In common variable immunodeficiency, TCR beta chains reportedly carried fewer deletions and N-nucleotide insertions.

These receptors' antigens are unknown. Sequencing was performed on peripheral blood mononuclear cells. The receptors here all came from a human donor with common variable immunodeficiency.

With respect to this clone: The observed sequence ends 3 residues before the CDR3 terminus, with the missing tail filled in from the germline J gene. V is TRBV2 and J is TRBJ2-7; D is unresolved. The CDR3 spans 11 residues. Trimming shortened V by 10 bases and J by 3 bases, and 10 bases separated the two germline ends. CDR1 is SNHLY and CDR2 is FYNNEI in the germline V gene. CDR3 DNA (partial): TGTGCCACCCACGAGGTCTACGAG. Translating it yields CATHEVYE. The full CDR3 protein reads CATHEVYEQYF.

In its sample, this clone was seen a few times. The read ends 3 residues before the CDR3 terminus; that terminus is restored from the germline J gene. This rearrangement joins TRBV6-4 to TRBJ2-1; D gene unclear. CDR3 length: 15 residues. Trimming left V 0 bases short and J 7 bases short, with 13 bases between. Germline V CDR1 and CDR2: MRHNA, SNTAGT. The CDR3 is CASSDSAGPQNEQFF. The DNA read from the CDR3 is TGTGCCAGCAGTGACTCTGCTGGCCCGCAGAATGAG.

This clone has a handful of counts. The read falls 3 residues short of the CDR3 end, and the missing part is taken from the germline J gene. This sequence joins TRBV6-2 or TRBV6-3 and TRBJ1-6; possible D gene TRBD1, 6 bases. Germline V gives CDR1 MNHEY, CDR2 SVGEGT. V dropped 7 bases and J dropped 7 bases, with 14 bases sitting between them. This CDR3 is 14 amino acids long. The CDR3: CASTQRGLNSPLHF. The CDR3 DNA, read in part, is TGTGCCAGCACCCAAAGGGGGTTGAATTCACCC.

As to this clone: One end of the junction varies from germline; a read error may be responsible. Read coverage stops 3 residues before the CDR3 terminus; the germline J gene supplies the remainder. The same CDR3 also results from other DNA sequences found in this sample. The V call is TRBV7-7, the J call TRBJ2-1; tentatively, D is TRBD2 (6 bases). The CDR3 loop spans 17 amino acids. Germline V gene lookup returns CDR1 SSHAT and CDR2 FNYEAQ (reference sequence). The CDR3 loop is CASSLEVGGSSYNEQFF. Partial CDR3 DNA: TGTGCTAGCAGCCTCGAGGTGGGGGGTAGCTCCTACAATGAG. The full variable domain, rest sourced from reference TRBV7-7 and TRBJ2-1, is GAGVSQSPRYKVTKRGQDVTLRCDPISSHATLYWYQQALGQGPEFLTYFNYEAQPDKSGLPSDRFSAERPEGSISTLTIQRTEQRDSAMYRCASSLEVGGSSYNEQFFGPGTRLTVL.

In its sample, this clone was seen a few times. The read is 3 residues too short to cover the CDR3 end, so that end is filled in from the germline J gene. V gene TRBV7-3 combines with J gene TRBJ2-1; D could derive from TRBD1 or TRBD2 (7 bases each). V was cut by 5 bases and J by 6 bases, with 14 bases left in between. The CDR3 is 14 residues long. In germline, CDR1 is SGHTA, CDR2 FQGTGA. The CDR3 sequence: CASSPGRGLNEQFF. The CDR3 bases that were read are TGTGCCAGCAGCCCGGGGAGGGGGCTCAATGAG.

Of note for this clone: The read gets to within 3 residues of the CDR3 end, and the germline J gene fills in the rest. This rearrangement joins TRBV18 to TRBJ1-2; D not certain. V lost 3 bases to trimming and J lost 2 bases, with 16 bases between them. Germline assignment: CDR1 KGHSH and CDR2 LQKENI. The CDR3 is 16 amino acids. CDR3 DNA, as far as it was read: TGTGCCAGCTCACCGCCGAGCTCGGGCGGGAACTATGGC. It codes for CASSPPSSGGNYG. The CDR3 reads in full as CASSPPSSGGNYGYTF.

On this clone itself: The read stops 3 residues short of the end of the CDR3; the missing end is completed from the germline J gene. The chain employs TRBV2 and TRBJ1-1; maybe TRBD1 (5 bases). V was shortened by 8 bases and J by 7 bases, with 11 bases between the two germline ends. CDR3 length: 11 residues. CDR1 and CDR2 from the germline V gene are SNHLY and FYNNEI. The CDR3 sequence is CASAMQGEAFF. Incomplete CDR3 DNA: TGTGCCAGCGCCATGCAGGGTGAA.

This clone has only a few counts. The read gets to within 3 residues of the CDR3 end, and the germline J gene fills in the rest. The V gene is TRBV19, the J gene TRBJ2-7, with 8 bases fitting TRBD2. J lost 0 bases, V lost 6 bases, and 4 bases had no gene match. Germline V gene data show CDR1 as LNHDA and CDR2 as SQIVND (reference sequence). The CDR3 has 14 amino acids. The CDR3 bases that were read are TGTGCCAGTAGCCGGGGGGGTCCCTCCTACGAG. This translates into CASSRGGPSYE. The entire CDR3 reads CASSRGGPSYEQYF.

About this clone itself: The read terminates 3 residues before the CDR3 end, so the remaining end is supplied by the germline J gene. The rearrangement links TRBV30 to TRBJ1-2; TRBD1 matches at 8 bases. Germline V gene lookup returns CDR1 GTSNPN and CDR2 SVGIG (reference sequence). Trimming removed 0 bases from V and 1 base from J; junction bases left unmatched: 7. The CDR3 runs to 16 residues. CDR3 DNA, as far as it was read: TGTGCCTGGAGTGTCCCGACAGGGGCGTTTAACTATGGC. Amino acid sequence: CAWSVPTGAFNYG. The whole CDR3 sequence reads CAWSVPTGAFNYGYTF.

On this clone itself: Sequencing ends 3 residues short of the CDR3 end; the germline J gene provides the rest. This rearrangement joins TRBV5-1 to TRBJ2-1, with TRBD1 matching over 9 bases. The germline V gene encodes CDR1 SGHRS and CDR2 YFSETQ. Trimming cost V 1 base and J 4 bases; bases outside gene matches: 12. The CDR3 is made up of 18 amino acids. Partial CDR3 DNA: TGCGCCAGCAGCTTGTCCCCCCTCGGGACAGGGTTGTACAATGAG. Its protein is CASSLSPLGTGLYNE. The CDR3, in full, reads CASSLSPLGTGLYNEQFF.

This clone was counted ten times or more. The read ends 3 residues early relative to the CDR3; the germline J gene fills the gap. V is TRBV7-2 and J is TRBJ1-2; D is possibly TRBD1 (5 bases). The CDR3 is 13 residues long. Looked up from germline, CDR1 is SGHTA and CDR2 is FQGNSA. The part of the CDR3 DNA that was read is TGTGCCAGCAGCTTAGAGACAGAGAAGCGC. Translating it yields CASSLETEKR. The entire CDR3 protein is CASSLETEKRYTF.

This clone has a count of ten or more. The CDR3 end lies 3 residues beyond the end of the read and is filled in from the germline J gene. The chain uses TRBV5-5 and TRBJ1-1; D is uncertain. The germline gives CDR1 SGHKS, CDR2 YYEKEE (reference sequence). CDR3 length equals 12 residues. This CDR3 reads CASSALASRAFF. Partial CDR3 DNA: TGTGCCAGCAGCGCCCTGGCATCACGA.

This clone showed up just a few times. The read halts 3 residues ahead of the CDR3 end, with the missing end drawn from the germline J gene. The genes are TRBV7-2 and TRBJ1-6; D is undetermined. The CDR3 spans 14 residues. V shed 1 base and J shed 7 bases, with 8 bases lying between them. The V gene's germline CDR1 is SGHTA and CDR2 FQGNSA. This CDR3 is CASSLVSVNSPLHF. The sequenced CDR3 bases are TGTGCCAGCAGCTTAGTATCGGTGAATTCACCC.

The table lists this clone with many counts. Coverage ceases 3 residues before the CDR3 finishes, and the germline J gene fills in the end. The chain carries TRBV2 and TRBJ2-1; 13 bases are shared with TRBD2. Trimming cost V 3 bases and J 7 bases; bases outside gene matches: 12. Germline V lookup: CDR1 SNHLY, CDR2 FYNNEI. This CDR3 comprises 18 residues. The CDR3 region is CASSEILAGGPLVNEQFF. CDR3 DNA, as far as it was read: TGTGCCAGCAGTGAGATACTAGCGGGGGGGCCTCTGGTGAATGAG.